The entry that follows covers one T cell receptor (beta chain) sequence. The entry originates in a study of blood T cell repertoires in COVID-19. With V trimmed by 4 bases and J by 11 bases, 7 bases remained unmatched. The CDR3 covers 12 residues. CDR1 and CDR2 from the germline V gene are SGHKS and YYEKEE (reference sequence). In the original workflow: Scientists estimated how many nucleated cells there were by amplifying reference gene primers. Data came from immunoSEQ multiplex PCR; TCRdb stores just in-frame clones and leaves some out. That table is the source of V, J and clone size, and D and trimming were worked out from the DNA. The sample carries around 17,000 clones, about 91% recorded once.

Sequenced input: peripheral blood. This clonotype was sampled from a human donor in a cohort sampled during active COVID-19. The chain carries TRBV5-5 and TRBJ1-1; TRBD1 aligns across 8 bases. The CDR3 loop is CASSLQGAGAFF. In DNA form, the CDR3 reads TGTGCCAGCAGCCTTCAGGGGGCTGGGGCTTTCTTT.